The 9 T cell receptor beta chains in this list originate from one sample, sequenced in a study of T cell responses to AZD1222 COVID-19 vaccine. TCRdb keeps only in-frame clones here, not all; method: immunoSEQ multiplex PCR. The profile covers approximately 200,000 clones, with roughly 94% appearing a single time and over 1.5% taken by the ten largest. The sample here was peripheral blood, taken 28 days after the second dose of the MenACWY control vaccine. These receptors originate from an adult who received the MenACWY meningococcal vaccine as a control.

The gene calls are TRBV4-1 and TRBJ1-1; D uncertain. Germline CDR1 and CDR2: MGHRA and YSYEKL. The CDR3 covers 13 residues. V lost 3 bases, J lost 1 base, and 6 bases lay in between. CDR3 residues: CASSQGRNTEAFF. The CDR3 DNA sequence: TGCGCCAGCAGCCAGGGGAGGAACACTGAAGCTTTCTTT.

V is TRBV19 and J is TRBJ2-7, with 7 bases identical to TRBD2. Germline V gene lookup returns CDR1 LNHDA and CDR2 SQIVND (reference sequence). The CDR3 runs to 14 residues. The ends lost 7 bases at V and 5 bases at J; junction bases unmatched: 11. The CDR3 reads CASNPGRGTDEQYF. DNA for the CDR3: TGTGCCAGTAACCCTGGGAGGGGTACAGACGAGCAGTACTTC.

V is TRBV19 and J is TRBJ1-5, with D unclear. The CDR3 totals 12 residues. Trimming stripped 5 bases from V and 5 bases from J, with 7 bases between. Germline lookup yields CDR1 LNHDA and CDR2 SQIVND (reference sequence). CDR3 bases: TGTGCCAGTAGTGTGGGAGATCAGCCCCAGCATTTT. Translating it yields CASSVGDQPQHF.

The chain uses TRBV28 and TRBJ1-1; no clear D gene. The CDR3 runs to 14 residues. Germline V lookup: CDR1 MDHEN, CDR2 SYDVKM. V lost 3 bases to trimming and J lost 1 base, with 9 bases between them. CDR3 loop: CASSLTSSNTEAFF. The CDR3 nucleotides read TGTGCCAGCAGTTTGACGAGCTCGAACACTGAAGCTTTCTTT. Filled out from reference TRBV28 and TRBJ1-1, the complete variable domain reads DVKVTQSSRYLVKRTGEKVFLECVQDMDHENMFWYRQDPGLGLRLIYFSYDVKMKEKGDIPEGYSVSREKKERFSLILESASTNQTSMYLCASSLTSSNTEAFFGQGTRLTVV.

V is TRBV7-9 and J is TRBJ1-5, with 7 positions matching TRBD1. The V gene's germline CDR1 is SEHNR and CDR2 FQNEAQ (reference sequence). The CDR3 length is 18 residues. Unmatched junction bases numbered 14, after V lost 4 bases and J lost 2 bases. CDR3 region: CASSWGTDQLRGNQPQHF. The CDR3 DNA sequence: TGTGCCAGCAGCTGGGGGACAGATCAATTGCGGGGCAATCAGCCCCAGCATTTT. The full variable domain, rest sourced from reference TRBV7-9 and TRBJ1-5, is DTGVSQNPRHKITKRGQNVTFRCDPISEHNRLYWYRQTLGQGPEFLTYFQNEAQLEKSRLLSDRFSAERPKGSFSTLEIQRTEQGDSAMYLCASSWGTDQLRGNQPQHFGDGTRLSIL.

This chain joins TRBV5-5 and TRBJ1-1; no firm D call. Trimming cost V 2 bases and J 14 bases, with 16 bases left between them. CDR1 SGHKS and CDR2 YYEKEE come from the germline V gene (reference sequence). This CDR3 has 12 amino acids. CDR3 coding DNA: TGTGCCAGCAGCTTCAACAGCCTGGAAGAGTTCTTT. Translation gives CASSFNSLEEFF.

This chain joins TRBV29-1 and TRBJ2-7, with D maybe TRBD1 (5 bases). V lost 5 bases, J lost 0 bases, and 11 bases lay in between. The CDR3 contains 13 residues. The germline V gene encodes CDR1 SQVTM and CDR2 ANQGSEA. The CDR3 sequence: CSVSTVSSYEQYF. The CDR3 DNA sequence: TGCAGCGTTTCGACAGTCAGCTCCTACGAGCAGTACTTC.

CDR3 in DNA: TGTGCCAGCAGTTCAGCCTTCTCGGAGACCCAGTACTTC. Protein product: CASSSAFSETQYF. The chain carries TRBV27 and TRBJ2-5, with unresolved D. The CDR3 is 13 amino acids. Between the trimmed V and J ends, which lost 4 bases and 5 bases, there was a span of 11 bases. Germline V gene sequence: CDR1 MNHEY, CDR2 SMNVEV (reference sequence).

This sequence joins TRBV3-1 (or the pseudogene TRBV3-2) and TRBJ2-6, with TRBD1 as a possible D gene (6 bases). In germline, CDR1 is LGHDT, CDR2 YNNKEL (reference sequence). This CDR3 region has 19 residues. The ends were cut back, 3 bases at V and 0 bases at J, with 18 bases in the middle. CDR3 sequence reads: CASSHAGAGANSGANVLTF. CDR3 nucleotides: TGTGCCAGCAGCCACGCTGGGGCAGGGGCGAACTCTGGGGCCAACGTCCTGACTTTC.